This passage covers 17 T cell receptor beta chains from one sample sequenced in a study of shared clonotypes between healthy human individuals. TCRdb's table, derived via immunoSEQ multiplex PCR, lists solely in-frame clones and lacks some. The repertoire consists of roughly 2 million clones, with around 95% occurring once and the leading ten covering 0.13%. What was sequenced was naive CD4+ T cells sorted from blood. Subset described: CD45RA+ positively selected. These receptors all come from a man between 18 and 35 years old in good health.

J is TRBJ2-7 and V is TRBV2; 11 bases are a match to TRBD1. Per germline, CDR1 SNHLY and CDR2 FYNNEI. The CDR3 extends over 15 amino acids. Losses at the gene ends were 10 bases for V and 4 bases for J; bases not matched to a gene: 12. CDR3 in amino acids: CAIFPVDRGLYEQYF. For the CDR3, the DNA is TGTGCCATTTTCCCTGTGGACAGGGGGCTATACGAGCAGTACTTC.

The V call is TRBV7-9, the J call TRBJ1-4; D is uncertain. Germline CDR1 SEHNR, CDR2 FQNEAQ (reference sequence). The CDR3 length is 11 residues. V shed 7 bases and J shed 8 bases, with 8 bases lying between them. Here the CDR3 reads CASTRGEKLFF. CDR3 DNA: TGTGCCAGCACCCGTGGCGAAAAACTGTTTTTT.

Only one count was recorded for this clone. This chain joins TRBV4-1 and TRBJ1-4; 10 bases map to TRBD1. There are 21 residues in the CDR3. Trimming took 0 bases from V and 0 from J; bases not matched to a gene: 13. CDR1 is MGHRA, CDR2 YSYEKL, per germline. The CDR3 here is CASSQEGSRDRGRATNEKLFF. For the CDR3, the DNA is TGCGCCAGCAGCCAAGAAGGCTCTCGGGACAGGGGCCGCGCAACTAATGAAAAACTGTTTTTT.

V and J are TRBV30 and TRBJ1-1; 7 bases align to TRBD1. The CDR3 contains 12 residues. The ends lost 4 bases at V and 6 bases at J; junction bases unmatched: 5. CDR1 is GTSNPN, CDR2 SVGIG, per germline (reference sequence). The CDR3 sequence is CAWNVGGPEAFF. The CDR3 nucleotides read TGTGCCTGGAACGTAGGGGGCCCTGAAGCTTTCTTT.

In the case of this clone: The sample has other DNA sequences that encode this CDR3 too. This chain connects TRBV10-3 to TRBJ1-1; the match to TRBD1 covers 8 bases. The length of the CDR3 is 12 residues. Germline V lookup: CDR1 ENHRY, CDR2 SYGVKD. Losses at the gene ends were 4 bases for V and 7 bases for J; bases not matched to a gene: 2. CDR3 DNA: TGTGCCATCAGTGGACAGGGGTTTGAAGCTTTCTTT. As protein: CAISGQGFEAFF.

A note on this clone: Additional DNA sequences in this sample encode the identical CDR3. The chain joins TRBV6-5 to TRBJ2-2, with D possibly being TRBD1 or TRBD2 (5 bases each). Trimming took 0 bases from V and 6 from J, leaving 8 bases between them. Per the germline V gene, CDR1 is MNHEY and CDR2 is SVGAGI. This CDR3 comprises 14 residues. The CDR3 DNA reads TGTGCCAGCAGTTACTCGAGGGGAGCCGGGGAGCTGTTTTTT. It yields the protein CASSYSRGAGELFF.

The chain combines TRBV11-2 with TRBJ2-5; 9 bases fit TRBD2. The CDR3 contains 15 residues. Germline-derived CDR1 and CDR2 are SGHAT and FQNNGV. V was clipped by 5 bases and J by 1 base; unmatched bases: 5. CDR3 sequence: CASSPTSGFQETQYF. As DNA, the CDR3 is TGTGCCAGCAGCCCGACTAGCGGCTTCCAAGAGACCCAGTACTTC.

The genes are TRBV18 and TRBJ2-2; D remains ambiguous. The V end was cut by 4 bases, the J end by 8 bases, with 17 bases between. This CDR3 has 15 residues. Germline values: CDR1 KGHSH, CDR2 LQKENI. The CDR3 spells CASSLVEVPHGELFF. CDR3 nucleotides: TGTGCCAGCTCACTTGTGGAAGTCCCCCATGGGGAGCTGTTTTTT.

V usage is TRBV5-1 and J usage is TRBJ2-7, with 13 bases identical to TRBD2. Germline V gene lookup returns CDR1 SGHRS and CDR2 YFSETQ. V dropped 4 bases and J dropped 4; count of bases not matched to a gene: 5. The CDR3 loop spans 15 amino acids. CDR3 in DNA: TGCGCCAGCAGCATAAGGGGACTAGCGGGGTACGAGCAGTACTTC. Protein product: CASSIRGLAGYEQYF. The whole variable domain, remainder taken from reference TRBV5-1 and TRBJ2-7, is KAGVTQTPRYLIKTRGQQVTLSCSPISGHRSVSWYQQTPGQGLQFLFEYFSETQRNKGNFPGRFSGRQFSNSRSEMNVSTLELGDSALYLCASSIRGLAGYEQYFGPGTRLTVT.

The V gene is TRBV19, the J gene TRBJ1-5, with TRBD1 matching over 8 bases. The length of the CDR3 is 16 residues. J lost 1 base, V lost 3 bases, and 5 bases had no gene match. The germline V gene has CDR1 LNHDA and CDR2 SQIVND (reference sequence). CDR3 in amino acids: CASSIQGALSNQPQHF. DNA for the CDR3: TGTGCCAGTAGTATTCAGGGGGCTTTGAGCAATCAGCCCCAGCATTTT.

The chain employs TRBV2 and TRBJ2-1; D may be TRBD1 or TRBD2 (5 bases each). Between the trimmed V and J ends, which lost 6 bases and 6 bases, there was a span of 24 bases. The CDR3 has 17 residues. Germline V gene sequence: CDR1 SNHLY, CDR2 FYNNEI. This CDR3 reads CASSGYGGSGPINEQFF. Here the CDR3 DNA reads TGTGCCAGCAGCGGCTATGGGGGAAGCGGCCCGATCAATGAGCAGTTCTTC.

The chain links TRBV6-1 to TRBJ2-7; no clear D gene. The length of the CDR3 is 11 residues. V was pared by 5 bases and J by 6 bases, with 8 bases between. Per germline, CDR1 MNHNS and CDR2 SASEGT. This CDR3 is CASSRTAEQYF. The CDR3 bases are TGTGCCAGCAGTCGAACAGCCGAGCAGTACTTC.

The V gene is TRBV7-2, the J gene TRBJ1-2, with 8 bases matching TRBD1. The junction had 8 bases not matched to a gene; V was cut back by 5 bases and J by 3 bases. The germline V gene encodes CDR1 SGHTA and CDR2 FQGNSA. This CDR3 region has 15 residues. Written as DNA, the CDR3 is TGTGCCAGCAGCCCCCAGGGGGCAGGGGACTATGGCTACACCTTC. Protein: CASSPQGAGDYGYTF.

The chain has TRBV5-1 and TRBJ1-2; 9 bases agree with TRBD1. V lost 0 bases and J lost 6; bases outside the gene matches: 6. Germline V gene sequence: CDR1 SGHRS, CDR2 YFSETQ. The CDR3 extends over 15 amino acids. The CDR3 DNA is TGCGCCAGCAGCTTGGGACAGGGGGATTTCCATGGCTACACCTTC. It yields the protein CASSLGQGDFHGYTF. The full variable domain, rest sourced from reference TRBV5-1 and TRBJ1-2, is KAGVTQTPRYLIKTRGQQVTLSCSPISGHRSVSWYQQTPGQGLQFLFEYFSETQRNKGNFPGRFSGRQFSNSRSEMNVSTLELGDSALYLCASSLGQGDFHGYTFGSGTRLTVV.

The rearrangement joins TRBV27 to TRBJ1-2; possibly TRBD1 for D (5 bases). The V and J ends lost 5 bases and 7 bases respectively, with 20 bases between them. Germline assignment: CDR1 MNHEY and CDR2 SMNVEV (reference sequence). This CDR3 region has 15 residues. This CDR3 reads CASSLGGERTRGYTF. CDR3 nucleotides: TGTGCCAGCAGTCTGGGGGGGGAAAGGACGCGTGGCTACACCTTC.

V and J are TRBV18 and TRBJ1-2; D uncertain. The germline V gene has CDR1 KGHSH and CDR2 LQKENI. The ends were cut back, 2 bases at V and 2 bases at J, with 9 bases in the middle. The CDR3 has 14 residues. CDR3 sequence reads: CASSPEAKNYGYTF. The CDR3 nucleotides are TGTGCCAGCTCACCAGAGGCGAAAAACTATGGCTACACCTTC. The full variable domain, completed using reference TRBV18 and TRBJ1-2, is NAGVMQNPRHLVRRRGQEARLRCSPMKGHSHVYWYRQLPEEGLKFMVYLQKENIIDESGMPKERFSAEFPKEGPSILRIQQVVRGDSAAYFCASSPEAKNYGYTFGSGTRLTVV.

V is TRBV14 and J is TRBJ1-6; 9 bases fit TRBD1. The germline gives CDR1 SGHDN, CDR2 FVKESK. J was trimmed by 9 bases and V by 1 base; bases with no gene match: 1. The CDR3 loop spans 14 amino acids. The chain's CDR3 is CASSQGQGVSPLHF. The CDR3, as DNA: TGTGCCAGCAGCCAAGGACAGGGGGTTTCACCCCTCCACTTT. Full variable domain (remainder filled in from reference TRBV14 and TRBJ1-6): EAGVTQFPSHSVIEKGQTVTLRCDPISGHDNLYWYRRVMGKEIKFLLHFVKESKQDESGMPNNRFLAERTGGTYSTLKVQPAELEDSGVYFCASSQGQGVSPLHFGNGTRLTVT.